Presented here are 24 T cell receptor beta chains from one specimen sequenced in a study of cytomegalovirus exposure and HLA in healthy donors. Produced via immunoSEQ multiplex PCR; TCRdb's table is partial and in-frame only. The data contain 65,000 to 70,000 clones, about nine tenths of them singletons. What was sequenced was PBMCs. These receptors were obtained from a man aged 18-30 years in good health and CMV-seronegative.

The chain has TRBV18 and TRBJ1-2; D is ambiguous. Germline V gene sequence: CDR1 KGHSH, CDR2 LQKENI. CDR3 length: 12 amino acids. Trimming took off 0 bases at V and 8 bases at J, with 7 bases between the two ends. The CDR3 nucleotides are TGTGCCAGCTCACCACCGATCGGGGGCTACACCTTC. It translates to CASSPPIGGYTF.

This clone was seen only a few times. The chain's CDR3 is CASSVRLAGAYEQYF. Written as DNA, the CDR3 is TGTGCCAGCAGCGTCCGGCTAGCGGGCGCCTACGAGCAGTACTTC. The chain combines TRBV13 with TRBJ2-7, with TRBD2 matching 8 bases. This CDR3 has 15 amino acids. CDR1 and CDR2 (germline): PRHDT, FYEKMQ (reference sequence). Losses at the gene ends were 5 bases for V and 2 bases for J; bases not matched to a gene: 8. Filled out from reference TRBV13 and TRBJ2-7, the complete variable domain reads AAGVIQSPRHLIKEKRETATLKCYPIPRHDTVYWYQQGPGQDPQFLISFYEKMQSDKGSIPDRFSAQQFSDYHSELNMSSLELGDSALYFCASSVRLAGAYEQYFGPGTRLTVT.

The CDR3 region is CSGTSGQQYF. CDR3 nucleotide sequence: TGCAGCGGGACTAGCGGGCAGCAGTATTTT. This sequence joins TRBV29-1 and TRBJ2-3; TRBD2 matches 11 bases. CDR1 and CDR2 (germline): SQVTM, ANQGSEA. CDR3 size: 10 residues. Germline trimming cut 7 bases from V and 11 bases from J; bases unmatched to any gene: 2.

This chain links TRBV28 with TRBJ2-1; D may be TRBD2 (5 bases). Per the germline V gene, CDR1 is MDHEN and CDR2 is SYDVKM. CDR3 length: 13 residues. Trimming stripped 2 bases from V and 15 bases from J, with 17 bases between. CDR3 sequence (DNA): TGTGCCAGCAGTTTAGGCTCCCCCAGAGAGGGGTTCTTC. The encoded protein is CASSLGSPREGFF. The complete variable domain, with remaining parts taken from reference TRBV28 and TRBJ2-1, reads DVKVTQSSRYLVKRTGEKVFLECVQDMDHENMFWYRQDPGLGLRLIYFSYDVKMKEKGDIPEGYSVSREKKERFSLILESASTNQTSMYLCASSLGSPREGFFGPGTRLTVL.

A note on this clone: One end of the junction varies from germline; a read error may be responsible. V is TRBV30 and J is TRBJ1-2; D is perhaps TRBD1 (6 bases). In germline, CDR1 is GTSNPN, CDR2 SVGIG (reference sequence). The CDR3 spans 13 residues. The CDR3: CSMGTYANYGYTF. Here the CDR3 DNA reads TGCAGCATGGGGACATACGCTAACTATGGCTACACCTTC.

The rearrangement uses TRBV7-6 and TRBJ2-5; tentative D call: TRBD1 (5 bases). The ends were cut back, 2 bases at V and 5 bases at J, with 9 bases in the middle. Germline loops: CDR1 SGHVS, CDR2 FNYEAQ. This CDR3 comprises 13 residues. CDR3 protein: CASSLSRVETQYF. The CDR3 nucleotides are TGTGCCAGCAGCTTAAGCAGGGTGGAGACCCAGTACTTC.

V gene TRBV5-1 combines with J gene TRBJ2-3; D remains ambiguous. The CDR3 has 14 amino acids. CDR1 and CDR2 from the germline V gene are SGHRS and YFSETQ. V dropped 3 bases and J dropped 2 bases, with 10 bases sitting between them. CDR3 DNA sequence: TGCGCCAGCAGCTCGCCGAGCAACACAGATACGCAGTATTTT. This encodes CASSSPSNTDTQYF.

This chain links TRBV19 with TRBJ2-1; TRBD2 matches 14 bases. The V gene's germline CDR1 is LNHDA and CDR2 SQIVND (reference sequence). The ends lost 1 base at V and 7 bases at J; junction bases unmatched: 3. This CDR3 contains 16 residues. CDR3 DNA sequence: TGTGCCAGTAGTATAGGTCGGACTAGCGGGAGGAATGAGCAGTTCTTC. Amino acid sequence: CASSIGRTSGRNEQFF.

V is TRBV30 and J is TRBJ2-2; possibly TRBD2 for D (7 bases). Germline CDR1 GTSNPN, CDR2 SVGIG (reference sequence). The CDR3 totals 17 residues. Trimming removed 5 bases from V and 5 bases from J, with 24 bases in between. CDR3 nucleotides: TGTGCCTGGCCCTCAACTAGGGGGGGGAGCTTTACCGGGGAGCTGTTTTTT. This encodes CAWPSTRGGSFTGELFF.

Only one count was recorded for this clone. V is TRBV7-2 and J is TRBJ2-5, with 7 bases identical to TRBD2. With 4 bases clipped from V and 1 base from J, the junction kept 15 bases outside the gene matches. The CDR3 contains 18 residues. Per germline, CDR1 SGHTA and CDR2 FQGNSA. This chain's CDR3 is CASSSYKLSSGAQETQYF. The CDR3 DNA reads TGTGCCAGCAGCTCTTACAAACTTTCTAGCGGAGCCCAAGAGACCCAGTACTTC.

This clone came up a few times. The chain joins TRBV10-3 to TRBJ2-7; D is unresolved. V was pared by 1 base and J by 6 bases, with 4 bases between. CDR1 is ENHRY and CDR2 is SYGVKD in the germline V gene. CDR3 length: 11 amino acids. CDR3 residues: CAISELSEQYF. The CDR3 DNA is TGTGCCATCAGTGAGTTGAGCGAGCAGTACTTC.

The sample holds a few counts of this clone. Here the CDR3 reads CASSVSGGRAYNEQFF. CDR3 bases: TGTGCCAGCAGCGTAAGCGGGGGGAGGGCCTACAATGAGCAGTTCTTC. The chain links TRBV9 to TRBJ2-1; TRBD2 agrees at 9 bases. J lost 2 bases, V lost 1 base, and 4 bases had no gene match. CDR3 length: 16 residues. In germline, CDR1 is SGDLS, CDR2 YYNGEE.

This CDR3 is CASPASHRGRVDTQYF. The CDR3 nucleotides read TGTGCCAGCCCCGCGTCCCACAGGGGGCGGGTAGATACGCAGTATTTT. The chain combines TRBV18 with TRBJ2-3; TRBD1 matches at 9 bases. CDR1 and CDR2 (germline): KGHSH, LQKENI. Germline trimming cut 8 bases from V and 5 bases from J; bases unmatched to any gene: 14. The CDR3 has 16 residues.

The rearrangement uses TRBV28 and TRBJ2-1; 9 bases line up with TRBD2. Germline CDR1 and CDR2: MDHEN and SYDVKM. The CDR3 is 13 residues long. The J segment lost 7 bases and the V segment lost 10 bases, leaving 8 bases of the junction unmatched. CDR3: CATKASGNNEQFF. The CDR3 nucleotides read TGTGCCACGAAGGCTAGCGGGAATAATGAGCAGTTCTTC.

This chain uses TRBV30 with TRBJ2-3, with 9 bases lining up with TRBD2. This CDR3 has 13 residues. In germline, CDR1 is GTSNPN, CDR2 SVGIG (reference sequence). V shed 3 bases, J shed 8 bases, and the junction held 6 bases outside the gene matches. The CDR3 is CAWSQLTSGTQYF. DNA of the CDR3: TGTGCCTGGAGCCAGCTGACTAGCGGTACGCAGTATTTT.

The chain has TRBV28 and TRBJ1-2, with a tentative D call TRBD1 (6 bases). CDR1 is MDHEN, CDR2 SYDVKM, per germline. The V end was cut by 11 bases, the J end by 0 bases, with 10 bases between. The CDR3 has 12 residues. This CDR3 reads CALQGANYGYTF. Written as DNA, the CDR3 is TGTGCCTTACAGGGCGCTAACTATGGCTACACCTTC.

The CDR3 spells CASSLNRGRSYGYTF. Here the CDR3 DNA reads TGTGCCAGCAGTCTGAACAGGGGGAGAAGCTATGGCTACACCTTC. The chain joins TRBV27 to TRBJ1-2; 8 nucleotides match TRBD1. The germline V gene has CDR1 MNHEY and CDR2 SMNVEV (reference sequence). The junction had 9 bases not matched to a gene; V was cut back by 5 bases and J by 4 bases. This CDR3 spans 15 amino acids.

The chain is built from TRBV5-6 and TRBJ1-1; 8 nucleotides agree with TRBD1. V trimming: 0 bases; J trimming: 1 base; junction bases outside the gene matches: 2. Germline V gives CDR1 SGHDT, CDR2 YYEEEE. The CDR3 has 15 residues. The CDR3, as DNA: TGTGCCAGCAGCTTGGGGGGGACAGGGAACACTGAAGCTTTCTTT. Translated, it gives CASSLGGTGNTEAFF.

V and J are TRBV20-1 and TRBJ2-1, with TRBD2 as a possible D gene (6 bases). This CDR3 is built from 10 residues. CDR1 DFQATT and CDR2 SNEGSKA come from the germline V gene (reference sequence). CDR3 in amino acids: CTGVYNEQFF. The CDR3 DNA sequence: TGCACGGGAGTCTACAATGAGCAGTTCTTC.

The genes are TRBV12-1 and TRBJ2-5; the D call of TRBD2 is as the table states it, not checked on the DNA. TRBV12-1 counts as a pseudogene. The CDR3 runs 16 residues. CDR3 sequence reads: CASSFEEFEYQETQYF. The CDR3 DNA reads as TGTGCCAGCAGCTTTGAAGAGTTTGAGTACCAAGAGACCCAGTACTTC.

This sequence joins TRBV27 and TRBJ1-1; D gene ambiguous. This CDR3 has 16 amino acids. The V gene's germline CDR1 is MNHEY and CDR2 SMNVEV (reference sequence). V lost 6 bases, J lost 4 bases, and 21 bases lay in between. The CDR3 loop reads CASRAWERGESTEAFF. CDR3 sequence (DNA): TGTGCCAGCAGAGCTTGGGAACGGGGAGAAAGCACTGAAGCTTTCTTT.

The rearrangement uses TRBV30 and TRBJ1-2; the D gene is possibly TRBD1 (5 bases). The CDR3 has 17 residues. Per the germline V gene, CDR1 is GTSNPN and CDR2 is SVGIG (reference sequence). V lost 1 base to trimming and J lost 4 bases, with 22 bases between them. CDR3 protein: CAWSAPLRIGRGYGYTF. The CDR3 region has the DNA TGTGCCTGGAGTGCCCCCCTCCGGATCGGAAGGGGCTATGGCTACACCTTC.

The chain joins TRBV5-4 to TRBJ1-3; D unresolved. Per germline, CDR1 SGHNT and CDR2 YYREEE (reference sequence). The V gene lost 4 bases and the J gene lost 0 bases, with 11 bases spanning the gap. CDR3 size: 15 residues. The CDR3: CASSERRSSGNTIYF. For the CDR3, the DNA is TGTGCCAGCAGCGAACGACGGAGCTCTGGAAACACCATATATTTT.

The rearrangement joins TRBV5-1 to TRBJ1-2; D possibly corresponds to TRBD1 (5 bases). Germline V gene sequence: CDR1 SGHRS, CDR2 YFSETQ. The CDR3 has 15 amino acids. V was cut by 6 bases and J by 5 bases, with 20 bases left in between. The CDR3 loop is CASNDNSGGVYGYTF. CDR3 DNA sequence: TGCGCCAGCAACGACAACTCGGGGGGAGTATATGGCTACACCTTC.